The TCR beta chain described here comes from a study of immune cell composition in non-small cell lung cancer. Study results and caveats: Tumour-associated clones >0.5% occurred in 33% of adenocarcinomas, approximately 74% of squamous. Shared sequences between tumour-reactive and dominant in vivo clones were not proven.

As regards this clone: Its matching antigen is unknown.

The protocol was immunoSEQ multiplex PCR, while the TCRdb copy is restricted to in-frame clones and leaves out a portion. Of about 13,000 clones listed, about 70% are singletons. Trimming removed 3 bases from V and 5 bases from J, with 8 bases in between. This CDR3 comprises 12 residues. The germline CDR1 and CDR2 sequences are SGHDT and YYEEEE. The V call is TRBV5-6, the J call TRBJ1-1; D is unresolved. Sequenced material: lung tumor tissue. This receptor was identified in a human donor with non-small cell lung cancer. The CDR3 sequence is CASSWRKTEAFF. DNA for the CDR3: TGTGCCAGCAGCTGGAGAAAAACTGAAGCTTTCTTT. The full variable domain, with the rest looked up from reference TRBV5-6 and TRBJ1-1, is DAGVTQSPTHLIKTRGQQVTLRCSPKSGHDTVSWYQQALGQGPQFIFQYYEEEERQRGNFPDRFSGHQFPNYSSELNVNALLLGDSALYLCASSWRKTEAFFGQGTRLTVV.